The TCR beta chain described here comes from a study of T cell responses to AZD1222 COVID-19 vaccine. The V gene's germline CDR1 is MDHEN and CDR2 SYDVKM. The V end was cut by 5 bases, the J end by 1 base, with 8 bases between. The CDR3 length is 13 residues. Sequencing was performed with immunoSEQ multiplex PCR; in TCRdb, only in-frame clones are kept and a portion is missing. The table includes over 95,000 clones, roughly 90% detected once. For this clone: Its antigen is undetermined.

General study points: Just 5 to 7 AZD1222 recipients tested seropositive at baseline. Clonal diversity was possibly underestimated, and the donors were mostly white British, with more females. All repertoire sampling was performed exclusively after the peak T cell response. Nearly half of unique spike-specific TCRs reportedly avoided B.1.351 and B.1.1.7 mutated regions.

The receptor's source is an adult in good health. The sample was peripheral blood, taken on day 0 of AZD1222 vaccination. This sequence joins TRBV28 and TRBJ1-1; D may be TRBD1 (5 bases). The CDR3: CASSNRQNTEAFF. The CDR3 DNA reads TGTGCCAGCAGTAACAGGCAGAACACTGAAGCTTTCTTT.